A single sample gave rise to the 31 T cell receptor beta chains below, sequenced in a study of T cells expressing NK-cell markers. TCRdb processed the 5' RACE reads again and assigns one entry to each CDR3 protein, with no DNA. The sample data list almost 450,000 distinct CDR3 sequences. Material for sequencing was blood T cells: a sorted CD56 or NKG2C T cell subset, CD4+ or CD8+ T cells, or bulk PBMC T cells (not recorded which). The receptors were gathered from a woman aged 18 to 75 in good health.

This chain uses TRBV5-1 with TRBJ1-2. The germline CDR1 and CDR2 sequences are SGHRS and YFSETQ. This CDR3 contains 13 residues. CDR3 residues: CASSVETNYGYTF.

The CDR3 loop reads CASSRDRGMDGYTF. The chain links TRBV11-2 to TRBJ1-2; TCRdb picks TRBD1, but there is no DNA to check that call. The CDR3 is 14 residues long. CDR1 SGHAT and CDR2 FQNNGV come from the germline V gene.

The chain is built from TRBV6-1 and TRBJ2-7; TCRdb's D call, TRBD1, is unchecked because there is no DNA. Germline CDR1 is MNHNS and CDR2 is SASEGT. The CDR3 has 14 amino acids. The CDR3 here is CASSPPTGSYEQYF.

This rearrangement joins TRBV28 to TRBJ2-7; TCRdb's D gene call, TRBD2, goes unchecked for lack of DNA. CDR3 size: 13 residues. Germline V gene sequence: CDR1 MDHEN, CDR2 SYDVKM. The CDR3 here is CASSPREGYEQYF.

The chain links TRBV15 to TRBJ2-7; there is no DNA to check the TCRdb D call of TRBD1. CDR3 size: 16 residues. The germline V gene has CDR1 LNHNV and CDR2 YYDKDF (reference sequence). CDR3 sequence reads: CATSGRIGTGGFEQYF.

CDR3 residues: CASTLNGLADSYNEQFF. The V gene is TRBV12-3 or TRBV12-4, the J gene TRBJ2-1; TCRdb picks TRBD2, but there is no DNA to check that call. The CDR3 has 17 residues.

The chain recombines TRBV18 with TRBJ1-1. In germline, CDR1 is KGHSH, CDR2 LQKENI. The CDR3 totals 15 residues. The CDR3 reads CASSPQAGPNTEAFF.

The chain couples TRBV10-3 to TRBJ1-3; TCRdb calls TRBD1, which cannot be checked without DNA. This CDR3 is built from 16 residues. From germline, CDR1 is ENHRY and CDR2 SYGVKD. The CDR3: CAISRDRVASGNTIYF.

The chain carries TRBV12-3 or TRBV12-4 and TRBJ1-6. The CDR3 totals 14 residues. The CDR3 loop reads CASSLGSGNSPLHF.

The chain links TRBV6-1 to TRBJ2-7; TCRdb's assignment of TRBD1 cannot be checked, as there is no DNA. Germline CDR1 and CDR2: MNHNS and SASEGT. CDR3 length equals 16 residues. The CDR3 loop reads CASSRNPRDRGYEQYF.

J is TRBJ2-7 and V is TRBV29-1; TCRdb designates TRBD1, a call that cannot be tested without DNA. CDR3 size: 12 residues. Germline CDR1 is SQVTM and CDR2 is ANQGSEA. CDR3 protein: CSVGDRAYEQYF.

V is TRBV9 and J is TRBJ1-1; the TCRdb call, TRBD1, lacks DNA for checking. The CDR3 sequence is 16 residues long. Germline V gives CDR1 SGDLS, CDR2 YYNGEE. The CDR3 loop reads CASSAQTGKVPTEAFF.

V is TRBV10-3 and J is TRBJ2-7. Germline CDR1 ENHRY, CDR2 SYGVKD. This CDR3 comprises 13 residues. The chain's CDR3 is CAIGDLRNYEQYF.

This chain joins TRBV4-3 and TRBJ2-5; the D call from TCRdb, TRBD2, cannot be confirmed without DNA. CDR3 size: 16 residues. The germline gives CDR1 LGHNA, CDR2 YSLEER. The CDR3 spells CASSQGLRGGQETQYF.

The rearrangement uses TRBV7-8 and TRBJ2-7; TCRdb outputs TRBD2, but without DNA this stays unchecked. CDR3 length: 13 amino acids. Germline assignment: CDR1 SGHVS and CDR2 FQNEAQ. CDR3 sequence: CASSPGLPSEQYF.

The chain carries TRBV25-1 and TRBJ1-2; TCRdb names TRBD1, which stays unverified in the absence of DNA. The CDR3 totals 14 residues. Germline V gene lookup returns CDR1 MGHDK and CDR2 SYGVNS. CDR3 sequence: CASSPTGTGVGYTF.

The rearrangement joins TRBV28 to TRBJ2-2; TCRdb outputs TRBD1, but without DNA this stays unchecked. From germline, CDR1 is MDHEN and CDR2 SYDVKM. The length of the CDR3 is 15 residues. The chain's CDR3 is CAFGPPGASTGELFF.

The rearrangement uses TRBV5-1 and TRBJ2-3; the D call from TCRdb, TRBD2, cannot be confirmed without DNA. Germline lookup yields CDR1 SGHRS and CDR2 YFSETQ. The CDR3 is made up of 14 amino acids. This chain's CDR3 is CASSYAGHGDTQYF.

V is TRBV20-1 and J is TRBJ2-2. CDR1 is DFQATT, CDR2 SNEGSKA, per germline (reference sequence). The CDR3 has 14 residues. The CDR3 spells CSASYSSNTGELFF.

This chain links TRBV20-1 with TRBJ1-3; TCRdb selects TRBD1, and the lack of DNA leaves this call unchecked. Germline V gives CDR1 DFQATT, CDR2 SNEGSKA (reference sequence). This CDR3 contains 14 residues. CDR3 in amino acids: CSAWDGSSGNTIYF.

The rearrangement joins TRBV5-4 to TRBJ2-5; the TCRdb call, TRBD2, lacks DNA for checking. CDR1 SGHNT and CDR2 YYREEE come from the germline V gene (reference sequence). The CDR3 covers 17 residues. The chain's CDR3 is CASSLDTGTIGQETQYF.

CDR3 protein: CATSREMFQGGEQFF. The V gene is TRBV15, the J gene TRBJ2-1; absent DNA, TCRdb's TRBD1 call cannot be checked. The CDR3 is 15 residues long. Germline V gene sequence: CDR1 LNHNV, CDR2 YYDKDF (reference sequence).

This chain uses TRBV12-3 or TRBV12-4 with TRBJ2-2; TCRdb calls TRBD2, which cannot be checked without DNA. The length of the CDR3 is 15 residues. This CDR3 is CASTGGVGSTGELFF.

CDR3 amino acids: CASSEGWGTSPHEQFF. The gene calls are TRBV11-2 and TRBJ2-1; TCRdb's D call of TRBD2 is untestable without DNA. The CDR3 length is 16 residues. Germline CDR1 SGHAT, CDR2 FQNNGV.

V gene TRBV12-3 or TRBV12-4 combines with J gene TRBJ2-7. CDR3 length: 15 amino acids. The CDR3 sequence is CASSPYLLSAYEQYF.

J is TRBJ2-5 and V is TRBV29-1; no DNA is available, so the TRBD1 call from TCRdb remains unchecked. Germline V gives CDR1 SQVTM, CDR2 ANQGSEA. The CDR3 is 12 amino acids. CDR3 amino acids: CSVRPGEETQYF.

This chain connects TRBV7-9 to TRBJ2-5; checking the TCRdb D call of TRBD1 is not possible without DNA. This CDR3 contains 16 residues. Germline loops: CDR1 SEHNR, CDR2 FQNEAQ (reference sequence). Here the CDR3 reads CASSRAGTGKQETQYF.

This rearrangement joins TRBV18 to TRBJ2-1; without DNA, the TCRdb call of TRBD1 cannot be checked. Per the germline V gene, CDR1 is KGHSH and CDR2 is LQKENI. The CDR3 consists of 15 residues. CDR3 amino acids: CASSRGRGGYNEQFF.

This rearrangement joins TRBV20-1 to TRBJ2-1; the TCRdb call, TRBD2, lacks DNA for checking. Germline V CDR1 and CDR2: DFQATT, SNEGSKA (reference sequence). This CDR3 spans 13 amino acids. The CDR3 loop is CSAEAASVNEQFF.

The CDR3 protein is CASSLSEGRSPLHF. The genes are TRBV7-8 and TRBJ1-6. CDR3 length: 14 residues. Germline CDR1 is SGHVS and CDR2 is FQNEAQ.

The chain's CDR3 is CSERTSGAKGTQYF. V is TRBV29-1 and J is TRBJ2-3; TCRdb lists TRBD2, though no DNA is available to test this call. Germline loops: CDR1 SQVTM, CDR2 ANQGSEA. The CDR3 consists of 14 residues.